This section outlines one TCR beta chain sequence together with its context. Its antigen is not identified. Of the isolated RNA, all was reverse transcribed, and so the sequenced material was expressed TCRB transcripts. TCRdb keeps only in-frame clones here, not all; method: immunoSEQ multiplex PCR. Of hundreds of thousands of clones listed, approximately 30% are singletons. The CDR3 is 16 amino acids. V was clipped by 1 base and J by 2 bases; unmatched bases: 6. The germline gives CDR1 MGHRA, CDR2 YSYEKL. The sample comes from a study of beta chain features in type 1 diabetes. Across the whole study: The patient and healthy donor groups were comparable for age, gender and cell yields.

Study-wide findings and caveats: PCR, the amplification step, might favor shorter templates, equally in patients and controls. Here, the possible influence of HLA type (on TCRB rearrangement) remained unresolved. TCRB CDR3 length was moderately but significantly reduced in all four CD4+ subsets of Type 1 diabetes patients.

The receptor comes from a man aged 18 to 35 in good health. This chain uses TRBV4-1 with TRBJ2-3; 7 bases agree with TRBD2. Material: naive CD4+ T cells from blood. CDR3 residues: CASSQGVAGPTDTQYF. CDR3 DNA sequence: TGCGCCAGCAGCCAAGGGGTAGCGGGCCCCACAGATACGCAGTATTTT.